The 22 T cell receptor beta chains in this list originate from one sample, sequenced in a study of regulatory T cells in long-lasting Graves disease. Described time point: newly diagnosed GD, antithyroid drugs for less than 3 months. From RNA extracted from PBMCs, the TCR library was made. With iRepertoire HTBI primers and Arm-PCR of CDR3 regions, TCR beta libraries were built. Using its own MiXCR run on the multiplex PCR reads, TCRdb lists one record per CDR3 protein. The table shows approximately 230,000 distinct CDR3 sequences, with around 17% occurring only once. The input for sequencing was peripheral blood mononuclear cells (PBMCs), taken at new diagnosis, from a patient treated with antithyroid drugs. These receptors were obtained from a female donor with Graves disease.

This clonotype was observed at least ten times. This rearrangement joins TRBV2 to TRBJ2-7; D assignment may be TRBD1 or TRBD2 (5 bases each). V lost 5 bases to trimming and J lost 3 bases, with 11 bases between them. CDR1 SNHLY and CDR2 FYNNEI come from the germline V gene. This CDR3 spans 13 amino acids. Written as DNA, the CDR3 is TGTGCCAGCAGTTGGGACCGACTCTACGAGCAGTACTTC. Translating gives CASSWDRLYEQYF.

This clonotype showed up many times. A much larger clone is a single base away; this may be a read error. The chain carries TRBV7-8 and TRBJ1-3; unclear D gene. The germline V gene encodes CDR1 SGHVS and CDR2 FQNEAQ. The CDR3 spans 15 residues. The CDR3 reads CASSLGLQSGSTIYF. Here the CDR3 DNA reads TGTGCCAGCAGCTTAGGTCTGCAGTCTGGAAGCACCATATATTTT.

This clonotype was seen more than once but under ten times. The CDR3 sequence is CAIRGGGTRGETQYF. The CDR3 bases are TGTGCCATCAGAGGAGGCGGGACTAGAGGAGAGACCCAGTACTTC. The chain links TRBV10-3 to TRBJ2-5, with 8 bases lining up with TRBD2. The CDR3 length is 15 residues. Germline V gives CDR1 ENHRY, CDR2 SYGVKD. Unmatched junction bases numbered 10, after V lost 6 bases and J lost 4 bases.

This clonotype was counted at least ten times. The rearrangement uses TRBV5-5 and TRBJ2-7, with TRBD1 matching over 8 bases. V shed 5 bases and J 3 bases; nucleotides not matched to a gene: 13. The germline gives CDR1 SGHKS, CDR2 YYEKEE (reference sequence). The CDR3 is 16 residues long. The chain's CDR3 is CASSQKPGQAVYEQYF. DNA of the CDR3: TGTGCCAGCAGTCAAAAGCCGGGACAGGCCGTCTACGAGCAGTACTTC. Together with reference TRBV5-5 and TRBJ2-7, the CDR3 gives the full variable domain: DAGVTQSPTHLIKTRGQQVTLRCSPISGHKSVSWYQQVLGQGPQFIFQYYEKEERGRGNFPDRFSARQFPNYSSELNVNALLLGDSALYLCASSQKPGQAVYEQYFGPGTRLTVT.

This clonotype came up many times. The J gene is TRBJ2-1, the V gene TRBV29-1, with D unclear. There are 11 residues in the CDR3. CDR1 SQVTM and CDR2 ANQGSEA come from the germline V gene. V dropped 4 bases and J dropped 4 bases, with 5 bases sitting between them. CDR3 sequence (DNA): TGCAGCGTTGTTATTTACAATGAGCAGTTCTTC. It translates to CSVVIYNEQFF.

Ten or more counts support this clonotype. This chain connects TRBV6-1 to TRBJ1-2, with 8 bases lining up with TRBD1. The length of the CDR3 is 14 residues. Germline CDR1 reads MNHNS; CDR2 reads SASEGT. With V trimmed by 6 bases and J by 7 bases, 10 bases remained unmatched. The CDR3 here is CASRRTGIEGGYTF. The CDR3 DNA reads as TGTGCCAGCAGACGGACAGGGATTGAGGGTGGCTACACCTTC.

This clonotype was detected many times. J is TRBJ2-1 and V is TRBV11-2, with a tentative D call TRBD2 (7 bases). CDR1 and CDR2 from the germline V gene are SGHAT and FQNNGV. The CDR3 loop spans 17 amino acids. V shed 1 base and J shed 1 base, with 14 bases lying between them. The CDR3 DNA reads TGTGCCAGCAGCTTAGTGGGGGGGGCCCTATCCTACAATGAGCAGTTCTTC. Protein product: CASSLVGGALSYNEQFF.

This clonotype was seen many times. DNA for the CDR3: TGTGCCAGCAGCTTCGGGGCTAGCGTGGGAGGTGGAGATACGCAGTATTTT. It codes for CASSFGASVGGGDTQYF. The chain combines TRBV7-2 with TRBJ2-3, with D possibly matching TRBD2 (6 bases). The CDR3 is 17 amino acids. Trimming shortened V by 3 bases and J by 5 bases, and 21 bases separated the two germline ends. CDR1 and CDR2 (germline): SGHTA, FQGNSA.

This clonotype showed up many times. This rearrangement joins TRBV7-2 to TRBJ2-7; 8 nucleotides align to TRBD2. There are 13 residues in the CDR3. V shed 5 bases and J 3 bases; nucleotides not matched to a gene: 3. Germline lookup yields CDR1 SGHTA and CDR2 FQGNSA. The CDR3 DNA reads as TGTGCCAGCAGCGTGACTAGCGTCTACGAGCAGTACTTC. Protein product: CASSVTSVYEQYF.

This clonotype appeared a few times. This rearrangement joins TRBV20-1 to TRBJ2-1, with 11 bases identical to TRBD2. Trimming cost V 0 bases and J 2 bases; bases outside gene matches: 3. Germline-derived CDR1 and CDR2 are DFQATT and SNEGSKA (reference sequence). The CDR3 spans 16 residues. Written as DNA, the CDR3 is TGCAGTGCTAGAGATGTAGCGGGAGGGACCTACAATGAGCAGTTCTTC. Translation gives CSARDVAGGTYNEQFF.

This clonotype occurred many times. This rearrangement joins TRBV18 to TRBJ2-1; 8 bases are a match to TRBD2. Germline loops: CDR1 KGHSH, CDR2 LQKENI. The CDR3 extends over 14 amino acids. The ends lost 4 bases at V and 11 bases at J; junction bases unmatched: 10. CDR3 loop: CASSRISGTGQQFF. The CDR3 DNA is TGTGCCAGCTCACGTATTAGCGGGACGGGTCAGCAGTTCTTC.

This clonotype has at least ten counts. This chain links TRBV7-9 with TRBJ2-1; 12 bases are shared with TRBD1. The CDR3 sequence is 19 residues long. Germline trimming cut 3 bases from V and 8 bases from J; bases unmatched to any gene: 17. In germline, CDR1 is SEHNR, CDR2 FQNEAQ (reference sequence). CDR3 bases: TGTGCCAGCAGCTTGGATCCGGGACAGGGGGCTAGCGGGAGCTATGAGCAGTTCTTC. It specifies CASSLDPGQGASGSYEQFF.

This clonotype has at least ten counts. V gene TRBV19 combines with J gene TRBJ1-1; D is unclear. V shed 1 base and J shed 6 bases, with 6 bases lying between them. The CDR3 is 12 residues long. The germline gives CDR1 LNHDA, CDR2 SQIVND (reference sequence). The chain's CDR3 is CASSIGVAEAFF. As DNA, the CDR3 is TGTGCCAGTAGTATAGGGGTCGCTGAAGCTTTCTTT.

This clonotype was seen repeatedly, ten times or more. J is TRBJ2-5 and V is TRBV18, with 7 bases fitting TRBD1. Trimming at V came to 3 bases and at J to 3 bases, leaving 7 bases not matched to a gene. This CDR3 has 15 amino acids. The germline CDR1 and CDR2 sequences are KGHSH and LQKENI. CDR3 sequence reads: CASSPRQGSEETQYF. DNA of the CDR3: TGTGCCAGCTCACCCCGACAGGGTTCGGAAGAGACCCAGTACTTC.

A few counts support this clonotype. A read error is possible here, since a much larger clone lies one base away. No conserved phenylalanine or tryptophan ends this CDR3, so it is likely a read error. The chain is built from TRBV19 and TRBJ1-5, with TRBD1 matching 9 bases. This CDR3 has 20 amino acids. After removal of 5 bases from V and 2 bases from J, the junction contained 19 bases not matched to a gene. Germline V lookup: CDR1 LNHDA, CDR2 SQIVND (reference sequence). The CDR3 reads CASSHQMTGTGSNRNQPQHS. The CDR3 DNA is TGTGCCAGTAGTCACCAAATGACCGGGACAGGGAGCAATCGCAATCAGCCCCAGCATTCT.

This clonotype was seen a handful of times. This chain links TRBV20-1 with TRBJ1-1; D perhaps matches TRBD1 (5 bases). Per germline, CDR1 DFQATT and CDR2 SNEGSKA (reference sequence). V lost 4 bases and J lost 6, with 24 bases in between. This CDR3 region has 16 residues. CDR3 bases: TGCAGTGCTATAAATTCCCAGCTAGGGGTAGACTCTGAAGCTTTCTTT. Encoded protein: CSAINSQLGVDSEAFF.

This clonotype was seen a few times. The CDR3 protein is CASSSQGDGKNIQYF. As DNA, the CDR3 is TGTGCCAGCAGTTCCCAGGGGGATGGCAAAAACATTCAGTACTTC. J is TRBJ2-4 and V is TRBV28; 7 positions agree with TRBD1. V was pared by 4 bases and J by 3 bases, with 6 bases of the junction left unmatched. Per the germline V gene, CDR1 is MDHEN and CDR2 is SYDVKM. The CDR3 is 15 residues long.

There are a few counts of this clonotype. This chain links TRBV3-1 with TRBJ1-5; D ambiguous. The germline V gene encodes CDR1 LGHDT and CDR2 YNNKEL (reference sequence). V lost 3 bases and J lost 7, with 7 bases in between. The CDR3 runs to 12 residues. The CDR3 spells CASSQPGQPQHF. The CDR3, as DNA: TGTGCCAGCAGCCAGCCAGGACAGCCCCAGCATTTT.

V is TRBV7-2 and J is TRBJ2-3; D perhaps matches TRBD2 (6 bases). The V and J ends lost 1 base and 2 bases respectively, with 10 bases between them. CDR1 is SGHTA and CDR2 is FQGNSA in the germline V gene. The CDR3 consists of 15 residues. The CDR3 spells CASSLVGSSTDTQYF. The DNA for the CDR3 is TGTGCCAGCAGCTTAGTCGGGAGCTCCACAGATACGCAGTATTTT.

This clonotype has ten or more counts. The J gene is TRBJ1-4, the V gene TRBV7-9; D unclear. Germline CDR1 SEHNR, CDR2 FQNEAQ (reference sequence). The CDR3 length is 15 residues. V was clipped by 0 bases and J by 7 bases, with 12 bases between them. The CDR3 here is CASSLAGIEGEKLFF. The DNA for the CDR3 is TGTGCCAGCAGCTTAGCGGGGATCGAGGGTGAAAAACTGTTTTTT.

A remark on this clonotype: Given a far larger clone just one base away, this is likely a sequencing read error. The rearrangement links TRBV3-1 to TRBJ2-1; weak D call: TRBD1 (6 bases). Per germline, CDR1 LGHDT and CDR2 YNNKEL (reference sequence). CDR3 size: 14 residues. CDR3 DNA: TGTGCCAGCAGTTTTCAGGGACACTACAATGAGCACTTCTTC. This encodes CASSFQGHYNEHFF.

This clonotype was counted ten times or more. This sequence joins TRBV7-8 and TRBJ2-3; D gene unclear. V was trimmed by 3 bases and J by 0 bases, leaving 13 bases between them. CDR1 and CDR2 from the germline V gene are SGHVS and FQNEAQ. The CDR3 contains 16 residues. The CDR3 DNA reads as TGTGCCAGCAGCTTGCTTGGGATCCCTAGCACAGATACGCAGTATTTT. As protein: CASSLLGIPSTDTQYF.